This entry lists 25 T cell receptor beta chains sequenced from one sample in a study of shared clonotypes between healthy human individuals. Repertoires were generated with immunoSEQ multiplex PCR, while TCRdb's copy carries only in-frame clones and drops some. This table holds some 2,500,000 clones, roughly 93% found once. The sequencing input was naive CD4+ T cells from PBMCs. The subset denotes: CD45RA+ positively selected. These receptors were taken from a man between 18 and 35 years old in good health. Some clones in this sample may be carry-over from other donors' samples.

This clone was recorded only once. The V gene is TRBV28, the J gene TRBJ2-2, with TRBD2 matching over 15 bases. The trim removed 2 bases at V and 5 bases at J, leaving 9 bases unmatched. Germline V CDR1 and CDR2: MDHEN, SYDVKM. The CDR3 length is 19 residues. The CDR3 DNA reads as TGTGCCAGCAGTTTAACCGGGACTAGCGGGAGGATTGGGACCGGGGAGCTGTTTTTT. Its translation: CASSLTGTSGRIGTGELFF.

V gene TRBV15 combines with J gene TRBJ2-1; 14 bases align to TRBD2. CDR1 and CDR2 (germline): LNHNV, YYDKDF (reference sequence). The CDR3 spans 19 residues. J lost 6 bases, V lost 0 bases, and 10 bases had no gene match. The CDR3 region has the DNA TGTGCCACCAGCAGAGATCAGGGGACTAGCGGGAGTTGGGCCAATGAGCAGTTCTTC. Amino acid sequence: CATSRDQGTSGSWANEQFF.

The chain uses TRBV7-8 and TRBJ2-3, with D perhaps assigned TRBD1 or TRBD2 (6 bases each). There are 16 residues in the CDR3. Trimming took off 3 bases at V and 4 bases at J, with 17 bases between the two ends. Germline-derived CDR1 and CDR2 are SGHVS and FQNEAQ. The CDR3: CASSFGRGVLADTQYF. CDR3 sequence (DNA): TGTGCCAGCAGCTTCGGAAGGGGGGTCCTCGCAGATACGCAGTATTTT.

The gene calls are TRBV18 and TRBJ1-1; the D is unclear. The V end was cut by 6 bases, the J end by 1 base, with 21 bases between. This CDR3 spans 17 amino acids. Germline-derived CDR1 and CDR2 are KGHSH and LQKENI. CDR3 in amino acids: CASSPGLGPQENTEAFF. CDR3 nucleotides: TGTGCCAGCTCGCCCGGACTAGGACCTCAAGAGAACACTGAAGCTTTCTTT.

The chain has TRBV7-8 and TRBJ2-7; unclear D gene. Deletions cut 5 bases from V and 5 bases from J, with 16 bases between. Germline lookup yields CDR1 SGHVS and CDR2 FQNEAQ. The CDR3 loop spans 14 amino acids. CDR3 coding DNA: TGTGCCAGCAGCGCCCCTTCGCTTAGTGACGAGCAGTACTTC. Translated, it gives CASSAPSLSDEQYF. Supplemented by reference TRBV7-8 and TRBJ2-7, the full variable domain reads GAGVSQSPRYKVAKRGQDVALRCDPISGHVSLFWYQQALGQGPEFLTYFQNEAQLDKSGLPSDRFFAERPEGSVSTLKIQRTQQEDSAVYLCASSAPSLSDEQYFGPGTRLTVT.

Comments on this clone: In the same sample, other DNA sequences code for this CDR3. The chain uses TRBV30 and TRBJ1-5, with D tentatively TRBD1 (6 bases). The CDR3 is 13 amino acids. The ends were cut back, 2 bases at V and 4 bases at J, with 9 bases in the middle. CDR1 and CDR2 from the germline V gene are GTSNPN and SVGIG (reference sequence). The CDR3 protein is CAWSPDRNQPQHF. In DNA form, the CDR3 reads TGTGCCTGGAGTCCTGACAGGAATCAGCCCCAGCATTTT. The variable domain in full, completed from reference TRBV30 and TRBJ1-5, reads SQTIHQWPATLVQPVGSPLSLECTVEGTSNPNLYWYRQAAGRGLQLLFYSVGIGQISSEVPQNLSASRPQDRQFILSSKKLLLSDSGFYLCAWSPDRNQPQHFGDGTRLSIL.

To note about this clone: The sample contains more than one DNA sequence encoding this CDR3. The chain employs TRBV7-2 and TRBJ1-5; D is unclear. Germline CDR1 is SGHTA and CDR2 is FQGNSA. V was clipped by 1 base and J by 5 bases, with 6 bases between them. The CDR3 is 13 residues long. CDR3 in amino acids: CASSLVRDQPQHF. CDR3 sequence (DNA): TGTGCCAGCAGCTTAGTTAGGGATCAGCCCCAGCATTTT.

With regard to this clone: The same CDR3 can be traced to other DNA sequences in this sample. CDR3 DNA sequence: TGTGCCAGCAGTTCCGGACAGGGCCTCTCTGGGGCCAACGTCCTGACTTTC. It codes for CASSSGQGLSGANVLTF. The chain carries TRBV28 and TRBJ2-6, with 8 bases lining up with TRBD1. V dropped 4 bases and J dropped 0; count of bases not matched to a gene: 5. The CDR3 consists of 17 residues. The germline CDR1 and CDR2 sequences are MDHEN and SYDVKM.

On this clone: Other DNA sequences of this sample code for an identical CDR3. The chain is built from TRBV2 and TRBJ2-3; 8 nucleotides align to TRBD2. The CDR3 consists of 15 residues. Per germline, CDR1 SNHLY and CDR2 FYNNEI. Trimming took 6 bases from V and 1 from J; bases not matched to a gene: 6. CDR3 residues: CASSVGLAGTDTQYF. CDR3 DNA sequence: TGTGCCAGCAGCGTTGGACTAGCCGGCACAGATACGCAGTATTTT.

This chain links TRBV18 with TRBJ1-2; the D is unclear. The CDR3 consists of 16 residues. Per germline, CDR1 KGHSH and CDR2 LQKENI. Trimming removed 3 bases at V and 0 bases at J, with 14 bases between. The CDR3 sequence: CASSPGLGPSNYGYTF. The CDR3, as DNA: TGTGCCAGCTCACCGGGCCTTGGGCCCTCTAACTATGGCTACACCTTC.

The rearrangement uses TRBV6-5 and TRBJ2-3; D remains unclear. CDR1 and CDR2 (germline): MNHEY, SVGAGI. Trimming took off 7 bases at V and 1 base at J, with 12 bases between the two ends. The CDR3 is made up of 14 amino acids. In nucleotides, the CDR3 is TGTGCCAGCAACCCGAACCCCGGCACAGATACGCAGTATTTT. It yields the protein CASNPNPGTDTQYF.

This chain uses TRBV5-4 with TRBJ2-3; D is undetermined. V shed 4 bases and J shed 3 bases, with 15 bases lying between them. The germline V gene encodes CDR1 SGHNT and CDR2 YYREEE (reference sequence). This CDR3 has 15 amino acids. The DNA of the CDR3 is TGTGCCAGCAGCCGGGCAACAGCACTGACAGATACGCAGTATTTT. Translating gives CASSRATALTDTQYF.

This chain links TRBV28 with TRBJ1-2, with D perhaps matching TRBD1 (5 bases). Trimming took off 4 bases at V and 7 bases at J, with 16 bases between the two ends. From germline, CDR1 is MDHEN and CDR2 SYDVKM. CDR3 size: 14 residues. The CDR3 coding sequence is TGTGCCAGCAGTTACTCAGGGTCTCAAATTGGCTACACCTTC. This encodes CASSYSGSQIGYTF.

The V call is TRBV7-2, the J call TRBJ2-7, with unresolved D. The germline V gene encodes CDR1 SGHTA and CDR2 FQGNSA. V shed 0 bases and J shed 0 bases, with 12 bases lying between them. The CDR3 runs to 16 residues. The CDR3 region has the DNA TGTGCCAGCAGCTTAGCGCCTGCGCTTAGCTCCTACGAGCAGTACTTC. This gives the protein CASSLAPALSSYEQYF. Drawing the rest from reference TRBV7-2 and TRBJ2-7, the complete variable domain is GAGVSQSPSNKVTEKGKDVELRCDPISGHTALYWYRQSLGQGLEFLIYFQGNSAPDKSGLPSDRFSAERTGGSVSTLTIQRTQQEDSAVYLCASSLAPALSSYEQYFGPGTRLTVT.

As concerns this clone: Other DNA sequences in the sample encode the same CDR3. The chain has TRBV19 and TRBJ1-1; 11 bases are shared with TRBD1. The trim removed 6 bases at V and 14 bases at J, leaving 14 bases unmatched. This CDR3 region has 14 residues. The V gene's germline CDR1 is LNHDA and CDR2 SQIVND (reference sequence). CDR3 protein: CASSTRTGGRGAFF. In DNA form, the CDR3 reads TGTGCCAGTAGCACTCGGACAGGGGGCCGGGGAGCGTTCTTT.

The sample holds a few counts of this clone. The chain couples TRBV7-6 to TRBJ1-5; D call uncertain. V lost 2 bases, J lost 5 bases, and 7 bases lay in between. The germline V gene encodes CDR1 SGHVS and CDR2 FNYEAQ. The CDR3 contains 13 residues. CDR3 sequence: CASSLMGDQPQHF. CDR3 bases: TGTGCCAGCAGCTTAATGGGTGATCAGCCCCAGCATTTT.

This chain links TRBV28 with TRBJ2-7, with D possibly being TRBD2 (6 bases). CDR1 and CDR2 from the germline V gene are MDHEN and SYDVKM. With 8 bases removed from V and 5 bases from J, the gap between germline ends came to 16 bases. The CDR3 loop spans 13 amino acids. The CDR3: CASHRSTRNEQYF. CDR3 sequence (DNA): TGTGCCAGCCACCGGTCGACTAGGAACGAGCAGTACTTC.

The CDR3 nucleotides read TGTGCCAGCAGTCCCCAGTCTGGCGGGGAGCTGTTTTTT. Protein product: CASSPQSGGELFF. V and J are TRBV5-4 and TRBJ2-2; no definite D call. Trimming took 5 bases from V and 7 from J, leaving 12 bases between them. CDR1 is SGHNT, CDR2 YYREEE, per germline (reference sequence). The CDR3 length is 13 residues. The variable domain in full, completed from reference TRBV5-4 and TRBJ2-2, reads ETGVTQSPTHLIKTRGQQVTLRCSSQSGHNTVSWYQQALGQGPQFIFQYYREEENGRGNFPPRFSGLQFPNYSSELNVNALELDDSALYLCASSPQSGGELFFGEGSRLTVL.

This chain joins TRBV5-1 and TRBJ2-7; D might be TRBD1 or TRBD2, each matching 7 bases. CDR3 length: 16 amino acids. Germline values: CDR1 SGHRS, CDR2 YFSETQ. V lost 3 bases and J 0 bases, leaving 16 bases between the germline ends. The CDR3: CASSWAGGAHSYEQYF. CDR3 nucleotides: TGCGCCAGCAGCTGGGCAGGGGGGGCGCACTCCTACGAGCAGTACTTC. The whole variable domain, remainder taken from reference TRBV5-1 and TRBJ2-7, is KAGVTQTPRYLIKTRGQQVTLSCSPISGHRSVSWYQQTPGQGLQFLFEYFSETQRNKGNFPGRFSGRQFSNSRSEMNVSTLELGDSALYLCASSWAGGAHSYEQYFGPGTRLTVT.

The V call is TRBV2, the J call TRBJ2-5; 11 bases fit TRBD2. Matching the DNA end better, TRBJ2-7 makes the J call doubtful. CDR1 and CDR2 from the germline V gene are SNHLY and FYNNEI. The length of the CDR3 is 15 residues. The CDR3 loop is CASSHGLAGSYEQYF. The CDR3 nucleotides are TGTGCCAGCAGCCATGGACTAGCGGGTTCCTACGAGCAGTACTTC.

The chain has TRBV5-1 and TRBJ2-7; a possible D gene is TRBD2 (5 bases). The CDR3 extends over 15 amino acids. Trimming took off 7 bases at V and 2 bases at J, with 19 bases between the two ends. CDR1 is SGHRS, CDR2 YFSETQ, per germline. The CDR3: CASSFGPGRAYEQYF. DNA for the CDR3: TGCGCCAGCTCCTTCGGACCGGGAAGGGCCTACGAGCAGTACTTC.

The chain carries TRBV28 and TRBJ2-3; TRBD1 matches 7 bases. The germline CDR1 and CDR2 sequences are MDHEN and SYDVKM. J was trimmed by 14 bases and V by 6 bases; bases with no gene match: 11. The CDR3 consists of 12 residues. The CDR3 bases are TGTGCCAGCAGCCTAAGACAGGGTAAGGGGTATTTT. It translates to CASSLRQGKGYF.

The J gene is TRBJ2-7, the V gene TRBV15, with a tentative D call TRBD2 (6 bases). Germline lookup yields CDR1 LNHNV and CDR2 YYDKDF (reference sequence). The CDR3 has 14 amino acids. Trimming took 0 bases from V and 9 from J, leaving 15 bases between them. The CDR3 here is CATSRDRGGPRQYF. The CDR3, as DNA: TGTGCCACCAGCAGAGACCGCGGAGGGCCGAGGCAGTACTTC.

The chain recombines TRBV5-1 with TRBJ2-7, with 7 bases that match TRBD2. CDR3 length: 16 amino acids. Germline V gene lookup returns CDR1 SGHRS and CDR2 YFSETQ. The ends lost 0 bases at V and 3 bases at J; junction bases unmatched: 9. The CDR3 nucleotides read TGCGCCAGCAGCTTGGGTCGGGGGGAGCCCAACTACGAGCAGTACTTC. Translating gives CASSLGRGEPNYEQYF.

The chain links TRBV20-1 to TRBJ2-3; the match to TRBD2 covers 7 bases. Germline V gene data show CDR1 as DFQATT and CDR2 as SNEGSKA (reference sequence). CDR3 size: 11 residues. The CDR3 DNA reads TGCAGGGCGGGAGCCCCAGATACGCAGTATTTT. Translated, it gives CRAGAPDTQYF.